The rows below give T cell receptor beta chains drawn from one sample of a study of CD8+CD57+ T cells in acquired aplastic anemia. TCRdb independently ran MiXCR on the reads; one entry per CDR3 protein. The sample contains 200,000 or so distinct CDR3 sequences, roughly 64% of which appear only once. The sample taken for sequencing was sorted CD4+, CD8+, or CD8+CD57+ T cells (not recorded which) from PBMCs. The receptor set was obtained from a human donor with severe aplastic anemia or a healthy control (not recorded which). Each CDR3 is given with its conserved first and last residue. D genes are given only for firm matches.

cdr3_length d_call v_call cdr3_aa
15 TRBD1 TRBV20-1 CSARSLGQETNEQFF
15 TRBD1 TRBV9 CASTRQGIITDTQYF
14 - TRBV29-1 CSVEELGQSSTQYF
14 - TRBV19 CASSIPGLLSGYTF
14 TRBD2 TRBV20-1 CSARVERDWGEQYF
15 - TRBV10-3 CASSTGTGLSYGCTF
13 - TRBV7-2 CASSFLKGNEQFF
14 TRBD2 TRBV7-9 CASSPQRGAYEQYF
14 - TRBV25-1 CASSDSLSGNTIYF
15 TRBD2 TRBV7-9 CASSLGRGNTDTQYF
14 TRBD1 TRBV5-1 CASSEGASTDTQYF
14 TRBD1 TRBV5-1 CASSWPGGDYGYTF
16 TRBD2 TRBV3-1 CASSPGRPGGTYEQYF
16 TRBD1 TRBV10-3 CASSATGTDLLEKLFF
13 TRBD1 TRBV6-5 CASRQGARYEQYF
13 - TRBV7-8 CASSLKVNTEAFF
14 - TRBV9 CASSPLAGNGEQYF
15 TRBD1 TRBV7-3 CASSLEGQAFNEQYF
13 - TRBV5-6 CASSLFSPYGYTF
14 TRBD1 TRBV5-4 CASSTSGGGETQYF
16 - TRBV10-3 CAISPVGGAQSYEQYF
13 - TRBV7-6 CASSLGEYYEQYF
12 - TRBV7-2 CASSSPGKEQFF
16 TRBD1 TRBV5-1 CASSPTLGQGADGYTF
15 - TRBV6-4 CASSDSIGVHNEQYF
13 - TRBV11-2 CASSLGPVYEQYF
12 - TRBV5-4 CASSEDVGEQFF
12 - TRBV10-3 CASSYAGTGYTF
17 - TRBV6-9 CASSYLRPPGRTGELFF
13 TRBD1 TRBV24-1 CATSDERTGEAFF
16 - TRBV15 CATSIGFGGEGYGYTF
15 - TRBV19 CASSIWGVRFAEAFF
11 - TRBV19 CASSMGEKLFF
14 - TRBV10-2 CASQGTSRANVLTF
15 TRBD1 TRBV7-9 CASSFSGTGGPPLHF
13 - TRBV7-9 CASSLGNTGELFF
12 TRBD1 TRBV6-6 CASSSIGQGQFF
15 - TRBV12-3/TRBV12-4 CASSFIGQGGETQYF
13 - TRBV5-6 CASTSGGVDTQYF
14 - TRBV19 CASSKLPRTDTQYF
15 - TRBV2 CASSRTEPSNYGYTF
13 TRBD1 TRBV10-1 CASRRDRNTEAFF
16 - TRBV11-2 CASSLVPGTTYNEQFF
13 - TRBV7-7 CASSLDRQETQYF
13 - TRBV7-3 CASSPMGGYGYTF
17 - TRBV25-1 CASSEYTGGGGNQPQHF
13 - TRBV6-1 CARSESQGTEAFF
14 - TRBV3-1 CASSQDGHPYEQYF
14 TRBD2 TRBV2 CASKGTSGLFGQYF
11 TRBD1 TRBV20-1 CSAPTGEGYTF
14 - TRBV19 CASSIGGRGTEQYF
12 - TRBV20-1 CSLEAPHYEQYF
24 - TRBV7-3 CASSLQAWESYRETRTGTNTEAFF
13 - TRBV7-9 CASSDDPNTEAFF
16 - TRBV5-1 CASSLGAQGGFETQYF
17 - TRBV4-2 CASSPPSHGVPTDTQYF
16 - TRBV4-1 CASSQDRGVTPSPLHF
16 TRBD2 TRBV9 CASSPRTSGSSYEQYF
14 TRBD1 TRBV19 CASSITGTGNEQYF
11 - TRBV20-1 CSAARRGELFF